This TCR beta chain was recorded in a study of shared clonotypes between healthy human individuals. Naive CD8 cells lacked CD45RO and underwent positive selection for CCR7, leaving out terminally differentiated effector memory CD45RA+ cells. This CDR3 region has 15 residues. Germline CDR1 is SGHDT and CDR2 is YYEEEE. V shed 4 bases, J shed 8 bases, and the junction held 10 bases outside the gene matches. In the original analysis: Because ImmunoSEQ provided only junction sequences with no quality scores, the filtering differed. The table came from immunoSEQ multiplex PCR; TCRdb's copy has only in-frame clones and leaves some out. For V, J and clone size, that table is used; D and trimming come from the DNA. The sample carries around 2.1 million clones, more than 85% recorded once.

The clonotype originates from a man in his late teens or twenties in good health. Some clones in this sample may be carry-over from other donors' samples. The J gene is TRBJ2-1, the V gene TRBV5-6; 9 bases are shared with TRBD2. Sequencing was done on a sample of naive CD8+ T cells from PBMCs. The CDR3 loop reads CASSPGGSGRDEQFF. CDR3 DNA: TGTGCCAGCAGCCCAGGGGGTAGCGGGAGAGATGAGCAGTTCTTC.